This T cell receptor (beta chain) is drawn from a study of blood T cell repertoires in COVID-19. Germline CDR1 is LNHDA and CDR2 is SQIVND (reference sequence). The V and J ends lost 6 bases and 8 bases, in that order; junction bases with no gene match: 7. The CDR3 loop spans 14 amino acids. Sequencing was performed with immunoSEQ multiplex PCR; in TCRdb, only in-frame clones are kept and a portion is missing. This sample has 400,000 or so clones, with 80% to 95% found just once. The rearrangement joins TRBV19 to TRBJ1-4; 9 bases map to TRBD1. The receptor comes from a young man who had recovered from COVID-19. The material sequenced was PBMCs or T cells enriched from blood (not recorded which). This chain's CDR3 is CASRQTGGDEKLFF. In nucleotides, the CDR3 is TGTGCCAGTAGGCAGACAGGGGGGGACGAAAAACTGTTTTTT.